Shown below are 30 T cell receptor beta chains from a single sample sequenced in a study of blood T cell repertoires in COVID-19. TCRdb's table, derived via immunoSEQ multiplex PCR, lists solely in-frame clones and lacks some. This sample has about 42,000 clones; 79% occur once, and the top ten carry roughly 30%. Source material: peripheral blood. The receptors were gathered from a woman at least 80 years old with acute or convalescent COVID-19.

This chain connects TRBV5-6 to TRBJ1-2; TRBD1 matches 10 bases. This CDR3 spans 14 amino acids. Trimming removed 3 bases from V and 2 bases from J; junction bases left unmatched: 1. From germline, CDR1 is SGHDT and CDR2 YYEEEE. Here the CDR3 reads CASSWGQGNYGYTF. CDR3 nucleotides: TGTGCCAGCAGCTGGGGACAGGGGAACTATGGCTACACCTTC.

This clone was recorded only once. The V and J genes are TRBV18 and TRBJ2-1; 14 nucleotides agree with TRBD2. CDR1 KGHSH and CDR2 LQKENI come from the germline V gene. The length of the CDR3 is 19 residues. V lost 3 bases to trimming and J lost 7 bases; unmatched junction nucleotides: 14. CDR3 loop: CASSPSLPGLAGVGNEQFF. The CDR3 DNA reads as TGTGCCAGCTCACCGTCATTACCGGGACTAGCGGGAGTGGGGAATGAGCAGTTCTTC.

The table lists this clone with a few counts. CDR3 sequence reads: CASSLQAGIPNEQFF. The CDR3 DNA sequence: TGTGCCAGCAGTTTACAAGCGGGAATACCCAATGAGCAGTTCTTC. The chain uses TRBV28 and TRBJ2-1; 7 nucleotides align to TRBD2. CDR1 and CDR2 from the germline V gene are MDHEN and SYDVKM. This CDR3 region has 15 residues. With 2 bases clipped from V and 6 bases from J, the junction kept 7 bases outside the gene matches.

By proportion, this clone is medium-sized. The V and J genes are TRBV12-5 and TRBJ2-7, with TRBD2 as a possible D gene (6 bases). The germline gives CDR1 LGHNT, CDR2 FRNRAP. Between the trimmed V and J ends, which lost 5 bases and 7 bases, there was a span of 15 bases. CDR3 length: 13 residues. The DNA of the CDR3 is TGTGCTAGTGGTATCCGGGACTCCTTGGAGCAGTACTTC. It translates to CASGIRDSLEQYF.

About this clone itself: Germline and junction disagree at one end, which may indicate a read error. CDR3 bases: TGTGCCAGCAGCCAAGTACCAGGTTCTAATTCAGCCCTCCACTTT. As protein: CASSQVPGSNSALHF. The chain has TRBV3-1 (or the pseudogene TRBV3-2) and TRBJ1-6; D not certain. Germline loops: CDR1 LGHDT, CDR2 YNNKEL (reference sequence). The CDR3 is 15 residues long.

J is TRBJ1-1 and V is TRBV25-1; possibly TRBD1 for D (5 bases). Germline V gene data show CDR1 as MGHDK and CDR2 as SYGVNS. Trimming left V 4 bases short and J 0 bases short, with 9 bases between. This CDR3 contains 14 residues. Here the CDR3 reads CASSADSLNTEAFF. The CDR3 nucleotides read TGTGCCAGCAGTGCTGACAGTTTGAACACTGAAGCTTTCTTT.

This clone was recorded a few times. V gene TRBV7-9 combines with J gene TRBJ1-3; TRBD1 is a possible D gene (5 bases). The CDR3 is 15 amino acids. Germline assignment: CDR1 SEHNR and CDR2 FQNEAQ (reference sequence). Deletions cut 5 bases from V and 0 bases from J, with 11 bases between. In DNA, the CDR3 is TGTGCCAGCAGCCGGCTGACAGACTCTGGAAACACCATATATTTT. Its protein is CASSRLTDSGNTIYF.

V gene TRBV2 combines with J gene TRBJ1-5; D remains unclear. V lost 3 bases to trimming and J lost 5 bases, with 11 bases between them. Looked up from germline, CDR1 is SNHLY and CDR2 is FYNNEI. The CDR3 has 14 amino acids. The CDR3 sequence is CASSDRTLHQPQHF. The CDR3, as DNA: TGTGCCAGCAGTGACAGGACTCTTCATCAGCCCCAGCATTTT.

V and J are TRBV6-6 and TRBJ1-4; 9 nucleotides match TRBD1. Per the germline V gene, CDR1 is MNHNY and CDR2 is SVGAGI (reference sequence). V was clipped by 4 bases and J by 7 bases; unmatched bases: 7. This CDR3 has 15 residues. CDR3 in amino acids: CASSFSDRGFEKLFF. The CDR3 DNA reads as TGTGCCAGCAGTTTTTCTGACAGGGGGTTTGAAAAACTGTTTTTT.

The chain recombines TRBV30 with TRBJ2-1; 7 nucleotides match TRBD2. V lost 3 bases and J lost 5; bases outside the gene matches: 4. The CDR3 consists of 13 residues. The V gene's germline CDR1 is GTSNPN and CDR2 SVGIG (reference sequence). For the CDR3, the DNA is TGTGCCTGGAGCGTGGCGGGAGACAATGAGCAGTTCTTC. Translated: CAWSVAGDNEQFF.

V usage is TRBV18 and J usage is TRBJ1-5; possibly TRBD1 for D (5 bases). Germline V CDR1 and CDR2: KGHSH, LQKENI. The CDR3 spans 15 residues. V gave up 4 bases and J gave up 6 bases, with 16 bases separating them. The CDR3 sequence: CASSRGDLGVQPQHF. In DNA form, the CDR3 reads TGTGCCAGCTCACGGGGGGATCTAGGAGTTCAGCCCCAGCATTTT.

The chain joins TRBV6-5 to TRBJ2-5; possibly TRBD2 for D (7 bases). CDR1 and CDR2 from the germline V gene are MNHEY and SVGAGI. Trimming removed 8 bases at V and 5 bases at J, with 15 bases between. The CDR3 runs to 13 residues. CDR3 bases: TGTGCCAGCTATCGAGGGGGAGGGGAGACCCAGTACTTC. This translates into CASYRGGGETQYF.

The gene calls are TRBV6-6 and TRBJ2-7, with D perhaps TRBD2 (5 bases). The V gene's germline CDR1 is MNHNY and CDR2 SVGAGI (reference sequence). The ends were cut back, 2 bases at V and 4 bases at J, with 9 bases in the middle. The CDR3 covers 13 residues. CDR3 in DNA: TGTGCCAGCAGTTACGAGGGAGTGTACGAGCAGTACTTC. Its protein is CASSYEGVYEQYF.

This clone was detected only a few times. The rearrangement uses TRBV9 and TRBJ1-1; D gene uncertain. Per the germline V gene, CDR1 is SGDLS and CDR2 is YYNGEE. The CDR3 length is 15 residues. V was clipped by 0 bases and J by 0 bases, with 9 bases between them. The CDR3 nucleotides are TGTGCCAGCAGCGTAGGTGGCCTGATGAACACTGAAGCTTTCTTT. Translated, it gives CASSVGGLMNTEAFF.

Written as DNA, the CDR3 is TGTGCCAGCAGCTTTGGAGGGACAGTGGGACAGCCCCAGCATTTT. This translates into CASSFGGTVGQPQHF. The chain recombines TRBV5-8 with TRBJ1-5, with 7 bases identical to TRBD1. CDR1 is SGHTS, CDR2 YDEGEE, per germline. This CDR3 has 15 amino acids. The V segment lost 2 bases and the J segment 7 bases; nucleotides outside the gene matches: 9. Based on the CDR3 plus reference TRBV5-8 and TRBJ1-5, the full variable domain is EAGVTQSPTHLIKTRGQQATLRCSPISGHTSVYWYQQALGLGLQFLLWYDEGEERNRGNFPPRFSGRQFPNYSSELNVNALELEDSALYLCASSFGGTVGQPQHFGDGTRLSIL.

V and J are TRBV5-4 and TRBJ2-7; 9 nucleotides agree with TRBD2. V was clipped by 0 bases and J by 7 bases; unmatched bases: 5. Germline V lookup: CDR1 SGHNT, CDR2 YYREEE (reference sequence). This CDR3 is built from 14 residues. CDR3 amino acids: CASSLGGRADEQYF. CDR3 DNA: TGTGCCAGCAGCTTGGGCGGGAGGGCCGATGAGCAGTACTTC. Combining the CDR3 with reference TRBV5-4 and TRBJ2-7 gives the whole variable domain ETGVTQSPTHLIKTRGQQVTLRCSSQSGHNTVSWYQQALGQGPQFIFQYYREEENGRGNFPPRFSGLQFPNYSSELNVNALELDDSALYLCASSLGGRADEQYFGPGTRLTVT.

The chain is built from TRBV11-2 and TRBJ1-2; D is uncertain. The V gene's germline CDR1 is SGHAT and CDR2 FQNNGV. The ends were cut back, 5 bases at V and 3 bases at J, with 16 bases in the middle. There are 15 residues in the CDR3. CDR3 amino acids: CASSPVDPGYYGYTF. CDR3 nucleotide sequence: TGTGCCAGCAGCCCTGTTGACCCCGGGTACTATGGCTACACCTTC.

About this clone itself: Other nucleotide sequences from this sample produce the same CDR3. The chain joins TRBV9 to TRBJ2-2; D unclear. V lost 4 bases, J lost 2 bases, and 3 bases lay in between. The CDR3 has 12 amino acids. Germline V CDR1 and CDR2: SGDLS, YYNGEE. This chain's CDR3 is CASSPNTGELFF. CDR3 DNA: TGTGCCAGCAGCCCAAACACCGGGGAGCTGTTTTTT.

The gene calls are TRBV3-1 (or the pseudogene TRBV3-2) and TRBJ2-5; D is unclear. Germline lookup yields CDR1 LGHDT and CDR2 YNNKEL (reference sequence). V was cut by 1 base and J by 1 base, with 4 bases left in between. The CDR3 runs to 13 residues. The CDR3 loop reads CASSQALQETQYF. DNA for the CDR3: TGTGCCAGCAGCCAAGCCCTCCAAGAGACCCAGTACTTC.

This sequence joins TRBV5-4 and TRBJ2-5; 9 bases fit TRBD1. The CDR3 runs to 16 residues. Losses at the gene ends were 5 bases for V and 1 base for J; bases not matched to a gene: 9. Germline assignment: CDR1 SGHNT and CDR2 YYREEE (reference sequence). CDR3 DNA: TGTGCCAGCAGTTCCCCACAGGGGGCTATCCAAGAGACCCAGTACTTC. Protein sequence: CASSSPQGAIQETQYF.

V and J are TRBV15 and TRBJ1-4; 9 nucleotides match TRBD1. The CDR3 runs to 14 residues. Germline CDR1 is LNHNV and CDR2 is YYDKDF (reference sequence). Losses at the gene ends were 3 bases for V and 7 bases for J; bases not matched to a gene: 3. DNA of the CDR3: TGTGCCACCAGCAGCCGGGACAGGGCTGAAAAACTGTTTTTT. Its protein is CATSSRDRAEKLFF.

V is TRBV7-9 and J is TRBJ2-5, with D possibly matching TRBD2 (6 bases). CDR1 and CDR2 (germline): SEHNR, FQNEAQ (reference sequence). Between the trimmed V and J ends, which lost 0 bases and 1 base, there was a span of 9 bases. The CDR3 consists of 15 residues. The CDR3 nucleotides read TGTGCCAGCAGCTTAGCATGGACTATCCAAGAGACCCAGTACTTC. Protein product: CASSLAWTIQETQYF.

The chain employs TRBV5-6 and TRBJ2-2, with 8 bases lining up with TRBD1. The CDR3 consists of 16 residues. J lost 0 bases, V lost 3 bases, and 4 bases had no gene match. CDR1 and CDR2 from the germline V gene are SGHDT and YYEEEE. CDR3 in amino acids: CASSSPTGANTGELFF. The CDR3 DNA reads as TGTGCCAGCAGCTCGCCGACAGGGGCGAACACCGGGGAGCTGTTTTTT.

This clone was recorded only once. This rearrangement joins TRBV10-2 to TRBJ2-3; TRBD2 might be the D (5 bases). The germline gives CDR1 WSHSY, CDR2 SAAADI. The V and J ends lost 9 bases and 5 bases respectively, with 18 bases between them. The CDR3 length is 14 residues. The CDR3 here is CASLLGVRKDTQYF. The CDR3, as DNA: TGCGCCAGTTTATTGGGAGTAAGGAAAGATACGCAGTATTTT.

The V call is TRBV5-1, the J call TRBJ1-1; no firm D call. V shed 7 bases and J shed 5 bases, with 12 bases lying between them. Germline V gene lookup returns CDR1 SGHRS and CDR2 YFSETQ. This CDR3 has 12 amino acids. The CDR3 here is CASSPGETEAFF. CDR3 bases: TGCGCCAGCTCCCCTGGGGAGACTGAAGCTTTCTTT. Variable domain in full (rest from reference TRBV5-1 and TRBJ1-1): KAGVTQTPRYLIKTRGQQVTLSCSPISGHRSVSWYQQTPGQGLQFLFEYFSETQRNKGNFPGRFSGRQFSNSRSEMNVSTLELGDSALYLCASSPGETEAFFGQGTRLTVV.

DNA for the CDR3: TGTGCCAGCAGTTTATGGGACAGGGTGGTGCAGTACTTC. Residues: CASSLWDRVVQYF. V is TRBV27 and J is TRBJ2-7, with 9 bases fitting TRBD1. This CDR3 comprises 13 residues. Germline V gene sequence: CDR1 MNHEY, CDR2 SMNVEV (reference sequence). The V segment lost 1 base and the J segment 9 bases; nucleotides outside the gene matches: 4.

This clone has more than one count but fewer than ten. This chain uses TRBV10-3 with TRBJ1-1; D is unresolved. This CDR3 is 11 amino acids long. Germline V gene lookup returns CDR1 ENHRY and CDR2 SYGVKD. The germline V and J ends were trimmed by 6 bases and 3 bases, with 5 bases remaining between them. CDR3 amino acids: CAISRDTEAFF. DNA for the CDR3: TGTGCCATCAGCCGCGACACTGAAGCTTTCTTT.

CDR3 nucleotide sequence: TGTGCCAGCAGTCCCGACTCGACCTATGGCTACACCTTC. This encodes CASSPDSTYGYTF. The chain combines TRBV12-3 or TRBV12-4 with TRBJ1-2, with no clear D. V was shortened by 5 bases and J by 4 bases, with 11 bases between the two germline ends. The CDR3 spans 13 residues.

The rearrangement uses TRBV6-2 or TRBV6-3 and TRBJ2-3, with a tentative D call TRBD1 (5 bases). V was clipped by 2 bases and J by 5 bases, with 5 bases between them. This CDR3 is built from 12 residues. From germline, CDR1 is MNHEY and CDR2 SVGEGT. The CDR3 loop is CASSYRGDTQYF. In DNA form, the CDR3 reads TGTGCCAGCAGTTACAGGGGAGATACGCAGTATTTT.

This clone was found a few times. The CDR3 loop is CASSPLSGTGVNNEQFF. CDR3 DNA sequence: TGTGCCAGCTCACCGCTTTCCGGGACAGGGGTGAACAATGAGCAGTTCTTC. The chain carries TRBV18 and TRBJ2-1; 10 positions match TRBD1. Trimming at V came to 3 bases and at J to 5 bases, leaving 10 bases not matched to a gene. Germline V gene sequence: CDR1 KGHSH, CDR2 LQKENI. This CDR3 has 17 residues.